These 20 T cell receptor beta chains were all obtained from the same sample, sequenced in a study of shared clonotypes between healthy human individuals. Terminally differentiated effector memory CD45RA+ cells were excluded from the naive CD8 cells, which were CD45RO-negative and positively selected for CCR7. The assay was immunoSEQ multiplex PCR, and TCRdb's table has in-frame clones only and misses some. Among roughly 2.1 million clones listed, about 92% were seen once. Specimen: naive CD8+ T cells from PBMCs. These receptors were taken from a man aged 18 to 30 in good health. Some clones in this sample may be carry-over from other donors' samples.

The chain employs TRBV11-2 and TRBJ1-2; a possible D gene is TRBD1 (5 bases). The CDR3 is 13 residues long. CDR1 is SGHAT, CDR2 FQNNGV, per germline. Trimming shortened V by 5 bases and J by 3 bases, and 10 bases separated the two germline ends. CDR3 DNA: TGTGCCAGCAGCCCCGGGACCCACTATGGCTACACCTTC. Translated: CASSPGTHYGYTF.

This chain uses TRBV16 with TRBJ2-7; D unresolved. The CDR3 is 12 amino acids. V lost 1 base to trimming and J lost 2 bases, with 3 bases between them. Germline V gives CDR1 KGHSY, CDR2 FQNENV. The CDR3 region has the DNA TGTGCCAGCAGCCAATACCCCTACGAGCAGTACTTC. Its protein product is CASSQYPYEQYF.

The V and J genes are TRBV7-6 and TRBJ2-1, with TRBD2 as a possible D gene (5 bases). V gave up 1 base and J gave up 0 bases, with 10 bases separating them. The germline V gene has CDR1 SGHVS and CDR2 FNYEAQ. CDR3 length: 16 residues. The CDR3 here is CASSLERGPSYNEQFF. The DNA for the CDR3 is TGTGCCAGCAGCTTAGAACGGGGTCCCTCCTACAATGAGCAGTTCTTC.

V and J are TRBV7-8 and TRBJ1-4, with TRBD1 as a possible D gene (5 bases). The length of the CDR3 is 16 residues. Germline V gene data show CDR1 as SGHVS and CDR2 as FQNEAQ. V was trimmed by 0 bases and J by 4 bases, leaving 12 bases between them. CDR3 amino acids: CASSLAGGTGNEKLFF. CDR3 sequence (DNA): TGTGCCAGCAGCTTAGCTGGGGGGACGGGTAATGAAAAACTGTTTTTT.

The rearrangement uses TRBV9 and TRBJ2-3, with 8 bases matching TRBD2. J gave up 2 bases and V 0 bases, and 8 bases lay outside the gene matches. The germline V gene encodes CDR1 SGDLS and CDR2 YYNGEE. This CDR3 contains 17 residues. CDR3: CASSVEVTSGNTDTQYF. DNA of the CDR3: TGTGCCAGCAGCGTAGAAGTAACTAGCGGAAACACAGATACGCAGTATTTT.

This clone was detected once. The chain carries TRBV2 and TRBJ2-1, with TRBD2 as a possible D gene (5 bases). Trimming stripped 8 bases from V and 7 bases from J, with 12 bases between. This CDR3 region has 12 residues. Germline loops: CDR1 SNHLY, CDR2 FYNNEI. The CDR3 here is CASLGLENEQFF. CDR3 in DNA: TGTGCCAGCCTAGGACTCGAGAATGAGCAGTTCTTC.

V usage is TRBV5-1 and J usage is TRBJ1-2; 7 bases are shared with TRBD1. The CDR3 length is 18 residues. Trimming cost V 0 bases and J 5 bases; bases outside gene matches: 16. The germline V gene encodes CDR1 SGHRS and CDR2 YFSETQ. The CDR3: CASSLAGVWDSSFYGYTF. The CDR3 nucleotides are TGCGCCAGCAGCTTGGCCGGAGTATGGGACAGCTCTTTTTATGGCTACACCTTC.

For the CDR3, the DNA is TGCGCCAGCAGCCGCGTCGGACGCGAGGTTGCTGAAGCTTTCTTT. Translating it yields CASSRVGREVAEAFF. The rearrangement uses TRBV5-1 and TRBJ1-1; D is unresolved. Trimming took 4 bases from V and 6 from J, leaving 19 bases between them. Germline values: CDR1 SGHRS, CDR2 YFSETQ. The CDR3 runs 15 residues.

The chain combines TRBV9 with TRBJ2-3; D might be TRBD2 (5 bases). The CDR3 is 17 residues long. Trimming cost V 4 bases and J 0 bases, with 18 bases left between them. The germline V gene has CDR1 SGDLS and CDR2 YYNGEE. The CDR3: CASSTRDHRLSTDTQYF. In DNA form, the CDR3 reads TGTGCCAGCAGCACACGGGATCACAGACTTAGCACAGATACGCAGTATTTT. Drawing the rest from reference TRBV9 and TRBJ2-3, the complete variable domain is DSGVTQTPKHLITATGQRVTLRCSPRSGDLSVYWYQQSLDQGLQFLIQYYNGEERAKGNILERFSAQQFPDLHSELNLSSLELGDSALYFCASSTRDHRLSTDTQYFGPGTRLTVL.

The genes are TRBV7-2 and TRBJ2-7; TRBD2 matches at 7 bases. The V segment lost 5 bases and the J segment 4 bases; nucleotides outside the gene matches: 11. CDR1 and CDR2 (germline): SGHTA, FQGNSA. The CDR3 is made up of 15 amino acids. CDR3 sequence: CASSPPTSKKYEQYF. CDR3 sequence (DNA): TGTGCCAGCAGCCCCCCGACTAGCAAAAAATACGAGCAGTACTTC.

V usage is TRBV13 and J usage is TRBJ2-7; 10 nucleotides agree with TRBD1. Germline loops: CDR1 PRHDT, CDR2 FYEKMQ (reference sequence). The CDR3 sequence is 15 residues long. V gave up 7 bases and J gave up 2 bases; unmatched junction bases: 8. CDR3 nucleotide sequence: TGTGCCAGCACCCGGGACAGGGGTCATCCCTACGAGCAGTACTTC. Amino acid sequence: CASTRDRGHPYEQYF. The full variable domain, rest sourced from reference TRBV13 and TRBJ2-7, is AAGVIQSPRHLIKEKRETATLKCYPIPRHDTVYWYQQGPGQDPQFLISFYEKMQSDKGSIPDRFSAQQFSDYHSELNMSSLELGDSALYFCASTRDRGHPYEQYFGPGTRLTVT.

This chain joins TRBV6-5 and TRBJ1-2; D might be TRBD1 (5 bases). The germline CDR1 and CDR2 sequences are MNHEY and SVGAGI. The CDR3 sequence is 14 residues long. V was shortened by 0 bases and J by 7 bases, with 12 bases between the two germline ends. The CDR3 region has the DNA TGTGCCAGCAGTTACTCTCCGATCGGGGGTGGCTACACCTTC. Translation: CASSYSPIGGGYTF.

In its sample, this clone was seen once. The V call is TRBV4-1, the J call TRBJ2-3; D not resolved. Germline lookup yields CDR1 MGHRA and CDR2 YSYEKL. The CDR3 is 15 amino acids. V was trimmed by 4 bases and J by 0 bases, leaving 11 bases between them. The DNA of the CDR3 is TGCGCCAGCAGCCTGGGGTTACCTAGCACAGATACGCAGTATTTT. It specifies CASSLGLPSTDTQYF.

The chain uses TRBV9 and TRBJ2-2, with a tentative D call TRBD1 (6 bases). This CDR3 is 16 amino acids long. The V gene lost 0 bases and the J gene lost 0 bases, with 9 bases spanning the gap. Germline CDR1 and CDR2: SGDLS and YYNGEE. DNA for the CDR3: TGTGCCAGCAGCGTAGGACAGGCTGCGAACACCGGGGAGCTGTTTTTT. It is translated as CASSVGQAANTGELFF.

The gene calls are TRBV6-5 and TRBJ2-7, with 9 nucleotides matching TRBD1. V was clipped by 1 base and J by 3 bases; unmatched bases: 4. The CDR3 is made up of 15 amino acids. CDR1 MNHEY and CDR2 SVGAGI come from the germline V gene. CDR3 in DNA: TGTGCCAGCAGTTACTTAAGGGGACAGGGCTACGAGCAGTACTTC. The encoded protein is CASSYLRGQGYEQYF.

The rearrangement joins TRBV7-9 to TRBJ2-7, with D possibly TRBD1 on 5 matching bases. V lost 5 bases, J lost 3 bases, and 20 bases lay in between. Germline assignment: CDR1 SEHNR and CDR2 FQNEAQ (reference sequence). The CDR3 sequence is 16 residues long. The CDR3 region has the DNA TGTGCCAGCAGCCCCCGTGCGGCAGGGCACAACTACGAGCAGTACTTC. This gives the protein CASSPRAAGHNYEQYF.

In regard to this clone: The sample holds other DNA sequences that translate to the same CDR3. This sequence joins TRBV5-4 and TRBJ2-7; TRBD1 agrees at 7 bases. CDR3 length equals 14 residues. V lost 2 bases, J lost 3 bases, and 5 bases stayed unmatched. Per the germline V gene, CDR1 is SGHNT and CDR2 is YYREEE (reference sequence). CDR3 loop: CASSFQGGGYEQYF. DNA for the CDR3: TGTGCCAGCAGCTTTCAAGGGGGCGGCTACGAGCAGTACTTC.

This sequence joins TRBV6-1 and TRBJ2-7, with a possible D match to TRBD1 (6 bases). This CDR3 spans 14 amino acids. Germline V gene data show CDR1 as MNHNS and CDR2 as SASEGT. Trimming pared 8 bases from V and 2 bases from J, leaving 16 bases between. The chain's CDR3 is CASHSRDTAYEQYF. Here the CDR3 DNA reads TGTGCCAGCCATTCACGGGACACCGCCTACGAGCAGTACTTC.

The chain combines TRBV28 with TRBJ2-1; 9 nucleotides align to TRBD2. The CDR3 length is 19 residues. J was trimmed by 6 bases and V by 6 bases; bases with no gene match: 21. The germline gives CDR1 MDHEN, CDR2 SYDVKM. Written as DNA, the CDR3 is TGTGCCAGCAGATCTATTTGGATTGAATGGCGGGAGGGCCTCAATGAGCAGTTCTTC. Residues: CASRSIWIEWREGLNEQFF.

The chain joins TRBV9 to TRBJ2-7; 9 bases are a match to TRBD2. V was clipped by 3 bases and J by 0 bases; unmatched bases: 10. The CDR3 is 17 amino acids. Germline V CDR1 and CDR2: SGDLS, YYNGEE. The CDR3 DNA reads as TGTGCCAGCAGCGGAACCTCTAGCGGGACCCTCTCCTACGAGCAGTACTTC. Protein product: CASSGTSSGTLSYEQYF.